These T cell receptor beta chains were read from a single sample in a study of blood T cell repertoires in COVID-19. TCRdb's copy holds only in-frame clones and misses some; the assay was immunoSEQ multiplex PCR. The data show about 150,000 clones, about 85% seen once. The sample taken for sequencing was PBMCs or T cells enriched from blood (not recorded which). The receptors were sampled from a middle-aged woman who had been exposed to COVID-19. Both conserved end residues are part of each CDR3. The D gene is left open where the match is weak. Size is omitted from some rows. Given values are once, few, many or a class for expanded clones.

TRBD1,TRBV5-1,14,once,TRBJ2-3,TGCGCCAGCAGCTTGGAGCAGGGGGCAGATACGCAGTATTTT,CASSLEQGADTQYF
.,TRBV12-5,15,.,TRBJ2-3,TGTGCTAGTGGCCCCGGGGACTCTAGCACAGATACGCAGTATTTT,CASGPGDSSTDTQYF
TRBD1,TRBV7-9,16,.,TRBJ1-1,TGTGCCAGCAGCTTAGGGACAGGGGGCTGGGGCACTGAAGCTTTCTTT,CASSLGTGGWGTEAFF
.,TRBV2,14,.,TRBJ2-1,TGTGCCAGCAGTCCATCTAGCGCCACTTCTGAGCAGTTCTTC,CASSPSSATSEQFF
TRBD1,TRBV3-1/TRBV3-2,14,.,TRBJ1-2,TGTGCCAGCAGCCTCCTACAGGGGGGAGGTGGCTACACCTTC,CASSLLQGGGGYTF
TRBD1,TRBV6-5,16,.,TRBJ1-5,TGTGCCAGCAGTTACTCGGGACAGGGGAGTAATCAGCCCCAGCATTTT,CASSYSGQGSNQPQHF
TRBD1,TRBV2,12,.,TRBJ1-5,TGTGCCAGCCAGGGGGGAAATCAGCCCCAGCATTTT,CASQGGNQPQHF
.,TRBV11-3,17,.,TRBJ2-6,TGTGCCAGCAGCTTCGAGTTCCGGGGCTCTGGGGCCAACGTCCTGACTTTC,CASSFEFRGSGANVLTF
.,TRBV14,16,.,TRBJ1-2,TGTGCCAGCAGCCAGGGCCGCCTTAGGACTAACTATGGCTACACCTTC,CASSQGRLRTNYGYTF
.,TRBV7-9,13,few,TRBJ1-2,TGTGCCAGCAGTGGAGGCCCTCTGAGAGGCTACACCTTC,CASSGGPLRGYTF
TRBD2,TRBV5-6,14,.,TRBJ2-7,TGTGCCAGCAGCTTATGGACTAGCGGTCGCGAGCAGTACTTC,CASSLWTSGREQYF
TRBD2,TRBV6-5,15,.,TRBJ2-7,TGTGCCAGCAGTTACTCGTTGGGACTAGCGATCGAGCAGTACTTC,CASSYSLGLAIEQYF
.,TRBV2,13,.,TRBJ1-6,TGTGCCAGCAGCGGTCAGGATAATTCACCCCTCCACTTT,CASSGQDNSPLHF
.,TRBV10-3,12,.,TRBJ1-5,TGTGCCATCAGTGAGTCGACAGGACCCCAGCATTTT,CAISESTGPQHF
TRBD1,TRBV6-5,13,.,TRBJ1-1,TGTGCCAGCACCCGGACAGGGTCGGCTGAAGCTTTCTTT,CASTRTGSAEAFF
TRBD1,TRBV12-5,16,.,TRBJ2-7,TGTGCTAGTGGTCGTCGTTACGGGACAGCTTTTTACGAGCAGTACTTC,CASGRRYGTAFYEQYF
.,TRBV6-5,13,few,TRBJ1-6,TGTGCCAGCAGTAGGACAGTAAATTCACCCCTCCACTTT,CASSRTVNSPLHF